A single sample gave rise to the 31 T cell receptor beta chains below, sequenced in a study of cytotoxic CD8 clonotypes in ibrutinib-treated CLL. Produced via immunoSEQ multiplex PCR; TCRdb's table is partial and in-frame only. Counted here are about 68,000 clones, approximately 70% occurring once; the ten biggest clones make up roughly 6%. The source was PBMCs, collected after 12 months of ibrutinib treatment. The receptors were gathered from a human donor with chronic lymphocytic leukemia.

The chain is built from TRBV6-5 and TRBJ2-1; 10 bases are a match to TRBD1. Trimming cost V 2 bases and J 7 bases; bases outside gene matches: 5. Per the germline V gene, CDR1 is MNHEY and CDR2 is SVGAGI. The CDR3 has 15 amino acids. This CDR3 is CASSYGGTGVNEQFF. As DNA, the CDR3 is TGTGCCAGCAGTTACGGAGGGACAGGGGTGAATGAGCAGTTCTTC.

The chain joins TRBV9 to TRBJ2-3; 12 bases map to TRBD2. There are 16 residues in the CDR3. In germline, CDR1 is SGDLS, CDR2 YYNGEE. J gave up 4 bases and V 2 bases, and 5 bases lay outside the gene matches. CDR3 sequence reads: CASSVGTSGLSDTQYF. CDR3 bases: TGTGCCAGCAGCGTCGGGACTAGCGGGCTTTCAGATACGCAGTATTTT.

This chain links TRBV21-1 with TRBJ2-6; the D segment call TRBD2 is taken from the table without a DNA check. TRBV21-1 is deemed a pseudogene. CDR3 length equals 16 residues. CDR3 sequence reads: CASSKRGGIGANVLTF. The CDR3 DNA is TGTGCCAGCAGCAAAAGGGGAGGGATTGGGGCCAACGTCCTGACTTTC.

The genes are TRBV29-1 and TRBJ1-2; tentatively, D is TRBD1 (5 bases). Germline-derived CDR1 and CDR2 are SQVTM and ANQGSEA. This CDR3 spans 12 amino acids. V shed 6 bases and J shed 3 bases, with 11 bases lying between them. Written as DNA, the CDR3 is TGCAGCGTAACCGACAGAGACTATGGCTACACCTTC. It translates to CSVTDRDYGYTF. The full variable domain, rest sourced from reference TRBV29-1 and TRBJ1-2, is SAVISQKPSRDICQRGTSLTIQCQVDSQVTMMFWYRQQPGQSLTLIATANQGSEATYESGFVIDKFPISRPNLTFSTLTVSNMSPEDSSIYLCSVTDRDYGYTFGSGTRLTVV.

V is TRBV6-5 and J is TRBJ1-2; D is uncertain. The CDR3 sequence is 13 residues long. Trimming removed 6 bases from V and 4 bases from J, with 12 bases in between. Per the germline V gene, CDR1 is MNHEY and CDR2 is SVGAGI. Here the CDR3 DNA reads TGTGCCAGCAGCCTACCGCGGGGCTATGGCTACACCTTC. Its protein product is CASSLPRGYGYTF.

The gene calls are TRBV25-1 and TRBJ2-7; D ambiguous. CDR1 is MGHDK, CDR2 SYGVNS, per germline. V was trimmed by 1 base and J by 6 bases, leaving 10 bases between them. This CDR3 region has 13 residues. The CDR3 region has the DNA TGTGCCAGCAGTGAATTTAAGAGCTCCGAGCAGTACTTC. Translating gives CASSEFKSSEQYF.

The chain couples TRBV19 to TRBJ1-2; D is ambiguous. This CDR3 has 14 residues. The ends were cut back, 2 bases at V and 3 bases at J, with 10 bases in the middle. Germline assignment: CDR1 LNHDA and CDR2 SQIVND (reference sequence). The CDR3 sequence is CASSITVTDYGYTF. The CDR3 DNA reads as TGTGCCAGTAGTATAACGGTAACAGACTATGGCTACACCTTC.

CDR3 residues: CSVDVRGTNYGYTF. CDR3 bases: TGCAGCGTTGATGTCCGGGGAACTAACTATGGCTACACCTTC. The chain employs TRBV29-1 and TRBJ1-2, with unresolved D. With 3 bases removed from V and 0 bases from J, the gap between germline ends came to 11 bases. There are 14 residues in the CDR3. The germline gives CDR1 SQVTM, CDR2 ANQGSEA. The complete variable domain, with remaining parts taken from reference TRBV29-1 and TRBJ1-2, reads SAVISQKPSRDICQRGTSLTIQCQVDSQVTMMFWYRQQPGQSLTLIATANQGSEATYESGFVIDKFPISRPNLTFSTLTVSNMSPEDSSIYLCSVDVRGTNYGYTFGSGTRLTVV.

Note on this clone: Other DNA sequences in the sample encode the same CDR3. V gene TRBV6-8 combines with J gene TRBJ2-5, with TRBD2 matching over 9 bases. This CDR3 region has 15 residues. Germline V gene sequence: CDR1 MNHGY, CDR2 SAAAGT. V lost 8 bases, J lost 5 bases, and 12 bases stayed unmatched. CDR3 region: CASREAGGGGETQYF. In DNA form, the CDR3 reads TGTGCCAGCCGAGAGGCGGGGGGGGGTGGGGAGACCCAGTACTTC.

The rearrangement links TRBV28 to TRBJ1-4; D perhaps matches TRBD1 (6 bases). The CDR3 length is 15 residues. Trimming shortened V by 5 bases and J by 5 bases, and 15 bases separated the two germline ends. From germline, CDR1 is MDHEN and CDR2 SYDVKM. The CDR3 DNA follows: TGTGCCAGCAGTCCCCGCGGGGGGGCAAATGAAAAACTGTTTTTT. Translation: CASSPRGGANEKLFF. Based on the CDR3 plus reference TRBV28 and TRBJ1-4, the full variable domain is DVKVTQSSRYLVKRTGEKVFLECVQDMDHENMFWYRQDPGLGLRLIYFSYDVKMKEKGDIPEGYSVSREKKERFSLILESASTNQTSMYLCASSPRGGANEKLFFGSGTQLSVL.

The chain links TRBV30 to TRBJ1-1, with D hard to call. Germline CDR1 is GTSNPN and CDR2 is SVGIG (reference sequence). The CDR3 loop spans 13 amino acids. The V and J ends lost 6 bases and 5 bases respectively, with 16 bases between them. CDR3 nucleotides: TGTGCCTGCCAGGTCGGGAGGGTAACTGAAGCTTTCTTT. Its translation is CACQVGRVTEAFF.

This clone was detected a few times. The V and J genes are TRBV9 and TRBJ1-1, with a possible D match to TRBD1 (5 bases). The CDR3 spans 16 residues. The V and J ends lost 2 bases and 1 base respectively, with 15 bases between them. Germline CDR1 and CDR2: SGDLS and YYNGEE. This CDR3 is CASSVAPPGPNTEAFF. CDR3 DNA: TGTGCCAGCAGCGTCGCACCCCCGGGACCGAACACTGAAGCTTTCTTT.

This chain joins TRBV4-3 and TRBJ1-1, with a weak D call TRBD1 (6 bases). Germline CDR1 reads LGHNA; CDR2 reads YSLEER. The CDR3 is 13 amino acids. Trimming removed 3 bases at V and 4 bases at J, with 9 bases between. CDR3 bases: TGCGCCAGCAGCCACATAGGGGGCACTGAAGCTTTCTTT. It codes for CASSHIGGTEAFF.

V is TRBV27 and J is TRBJ1-1, with unresolved D. Per germline, CDR1 MNHEY and CDR2 SMNVEV (reference sequence). Between the trimmed V and J ends, which lost 3 bases and 0 bases, there was a span of 8 bases. The CDR3 has 14 residues. CDR3 loop: CASSLGSMNTEAFF. The DNA for the CDR3 is TGTGCCAGCAGTTTGGGCAGTATGAACACTGAAGCTTTCTTT.

CDR3 sequence reads: CASSRGQNTEAFF. CDR3 DNA sequence: TGTGCCAGCAGCCGCGGACAGAACACTGAAGCTTTCTTT. This chain joins TRBV4-2 and TRBJ1-1; D perhaps matches TRBD1 (5 bases). This CDR3 is built from 13 residues. The V gene's germline CDR1 is LGHNA and CDR2 YNFKEQ. The germline V and J ends were trimmed by 4 bases and 1 base, with 7 bases remaining between them.

This chain links TRBV5-1 with TRBJ1-1; 7 nucleotides align to TRBD1. With 0 bases clipped from V and 5 bases from J, the junction kept 4 bases outside the gene matches. CDR3 length equals 14 residues. CDR1 and CDR2 from the germline V gene are SGHRS and YFSETQ. The CDR3 coding sequence is TGCGCCAGCAGCTTGGATGGGACAGCTACTGAAGCTTTCTTT. It translates to CASSLDGTATEAFF.

J is TRBJ1-4 and V is TRBV5-5, with D possibly TRBD1 on 5 matching bases. This CDR3 is built from 12 residues. Trimming left V 3 bases short and J 8 bases short, with 8 bases between. Germline V gene sequence: CDR1 SGHKS, CDR2 YYEKEE (reference sequence). DNA for the CDR3: TGTGCCAGCAGCTGGGGGACGGAAAAACTGTTTTTT. Translation: CASSWGTEKLFF. The whole variable domain, remainder taken from reference TRBV5-5 and TRBJ1-4, is DAGVTQSPTHLIKTRGQQVTLRCSPISGHKSVSWYQQVLGQGPQFIFQYYEKEERGRGNFPDRFSARQFPNYSSELNVNALLLGDSALYLCASSWGTEKLFFGSGTQLSVL.

This clone was observed once. The chain uses TRBV6-6 and TRBJ1-5, with 8 bases that match TRBD1. The ends lost 5 bases at V and 5 bases at J; junction bases unmatched: 8. Germline values: CDR1 MNHNY, CDR2 SVGAGI (reference sequence). This CDR3 is 15 amino acids long. The CDR3 DNA follows: TGTGCCAGCAGTCCCAATGCACAGGGGGATCAGCCCCAGCATTTT. Its protein is CASSPNAQGDQPQHF.

V usage is TRBV11-2 and J usage is TRBJ2-2; 10 nucleotides agree with TRBD1. V shed 3 bases, J shed 5 bases, and the junction held 9 bases outside the gene matches. The length of the CDR3 is 17 residues. Germline V gene data show CDR1 as SGHAT and CDR2 as FQNNGV. The chain's CDR3 is CASSFRRQGAGTGELFF. In nucleotides, the CDR3 is TGTGCCAGCAGCTTTAGGCGACAGGGGGCAGGGACCGGGGAGCTGTTTTTT.

The chain has TRBV4-3 and TRBJ1-1; D call uncertain. V dropped 3 bases and J dropped 1 base, with 9 bases sitting between them. The germline V gene encodes CDR1 LGHNA and CDR2 YSLEER. The CDR3 is 14 residues long. The CDR3 spells CASSQGYGNTEAFF. In nucleotides, the CDR3 is TGCGCCAGCAGCCAGGGGTATGGGAACACTGAAGCTTTCTTT.

This clone was detected only once. The rearrangement joins TRBV5-1 to TRBJ2-2; D unclear. The CDR3 sequence is 16 residues long. CDR1 and CDR2 from the germline V gene are SGHRS and YFSETQ. Trimming removed 0 bases at V and 0 bases at J, with 9 bases between. In DNA, the CDR3 is TGCGCCAGCAGCTTGGCCGGACCCCCGAACACCGGGGAGCTGTTTTTT. Translating it yields CASSLAGPPNTGELFF. The full variable domain, rest sourced from reference TRBV5-1 and TRBJ2-2, is KAGVTQTPRYLIKTRGQQVTLSCSPISGHRSVSWYQQTPGQGLQFLFEYFSETQRNKGNFPGRFSGRQFSNSRSEMNVSTLELGDSALYLCASSLAGPPNTGELFFGEGSRLTVL.

The V call is TRBV5-1, the J call TRBJ2-6; TRBD1 agrees at 7 bases. V dropped 4 bases and J dropped 0; count of bases not matched to a gene: 4. CDR3 length: 16 residues. Germline values: CDR1 SGHRS, CDR2 YFSETQ. The CDR3 protein is CASSLGQPSGANVLTF. For the CDR3, the DNA is TGCGCCAGCAGCCTGGGACAGCCCTCTGGGGCCAACGTCCTGACTTTC.

This clone was observed a handful of times. The chain couples TRBV2 to TRBJ2-7; D is uncertain. CDR1 and CDR2 (germline): SNHLY, FYNNEI. The CDR3 has 15 amino acids. V lost 0 bases and J 0 bases, leaving 9 bases between the germline ends. The CDR3 nucleotides read TGTGCCAGCAGTGAAGCGCCCGGGTCCTCCTACGAGCAGTACTTC. It yields the protein CASSEAPGSSYEQYF.

The chain links TRBV9 to TRBJ1-2, with D perhaps TRBD1 (5 bases). The germline gives CDR1 SGDLS, CDR2 YYNGEE. The CDR3 extends over 22 amino acids. V was pared by 0 bases and J by 3 bases, with 33 bases between. The CDR3 DNA reads TGTGCCAGCAGCGTAGCTTCGAGTGGGCGGATGGGGACCGGGCCGATCGACTATGGCTACACCTTC. Translating gives CASSVASSGRMGTGPIDYGYTF.

This chain links TRBV27 with TRBJ1-6; the D gene is possibly TRBD1 (5 bases). In germline, CDR1 is MNHEY, CDR2 SMNVEV (reference sequence). Between the trimmed V and J ends, which lost 3 bases and 6 bases, there was a span of 6 bases. The CDR3 spans 13 residues. CDR3 nucleotides: TGTGCCAGCAGTTTGGGGGTTAATTCACCCCTCCACTTT. It encodes CASSLGVNSPLHF.

CDR3 protein: CASSHVAGGLADTQYF. The CDR3 DNA sequence: TGCGCCAGCAGCCACGTGGCGGGGGGGTTGGCGGATACGCAGTATTTT. The V gene is TRBV4-1, the J gene TRBJ2-3, with 9 positions matching TRBD2. Germline CDR1 and CDR2: MGHRA and YSYEKL. V gave up 3 bases and J gave up 6 bases; unmatched junction bases: 10. CDR3 length: 16 amino acids.

The chain recombines TRBV2 with TRBJ1-5; D may be TRBD1 (6 bases). The CDR3 consists of 14 residues. From germline, CDR1 is SNHLY and CDR2 FYNNEI. Trimming pared 6 bases from V and 1 base from J, leaving 10 bases between. The CDR3 loop reads CASRAGVSNQPQHF. Written as DNA, the CDR3 is TGTGCCAGCAGGGCAGGGGTGAGCAATCAGCCCCAGCATTTT.

The CDR3 loop is CASSILRVGIMNTEAFF. The CDR3 nucleotides are TGTGCCAGTAGTATACTCAGGGTGGGGATTATGAACACTGAAGCTTTCTTT. The chain carries TRBV19 and TRBJ1-1; D is perhaps TRBD1 (5 bases). The CDR3 consists of 17 residues. From germline, CDR1 is LNHDA and CDR2 SQIVND (reference sequence). V shed 2 bases and J shed 0 bases, with 16 bases lying between them.

The DNA for the CDR3 is TGCGCCAGCAGCTTGGGACAGGGAATATCGGGCTTATGGCGGTTCTTC. This sequence encodes CASSLGQGISGLWRFF. The J gene is TRBJ2-1, the V gene TRBV5-1; 7 bases are shared with TRBD1. CDR1 SGHRS and CDR2 YFSETQ come from the germline V gene. V dropped 0 bases and J dropped 15; count of bases not matched to a gene: 18. The CDR3 length is 16 residues.

The chain combines TRBV2 with TRBJ1-4, with 9 positions matching TRBD1. CDR1 SNHLY and CDR2 FYNNEI come from the germline V gene. This CDR3 is built from 14 residues. The V segment lost 7 bases and the J segment 7 bases; nucleotides outside the gene matches: 7. CDR3 sequence (DNA): TGTGCCAGCATCGGGGGGACAGGGAGTGAAAAACTGTTTTTT. It translates to CASIGGTGSEKLFF.

The chain recombines TRBV4-2 with TRBJ1-1, with 9 nucleotides matching TRBD1. CDR3 size: 16 residues. After removal of 8 bases from V and 0 bases from J, the junction contained 10 bases not matched to a gene. Germline-derived CDR1 and CDR2 are LGHNA and YNFKEQ. CDR3 in amino acids: CASSAGTGTMNTEAFF. For the CDR3, the DNA is TGTGCCAGCTCAGCCGGGACAGGGACAATGAACACTGAAGCTTTCTTT.